The clone carrying this T cell receptor (beta chain) showed up just a few times. Its target is unknown. This sample was included in a study of cytomegalovirus exposure and HLA in healthy donors. At the level of the study: Earlier sequencing of about 200 million T cells yielded roughly 120 million unique TCR beta sequences.

Points from the study as a whole: Several of the most significant clusters appeared linked to common viral pathogens, based on a later analysis. A list of about 160 TCR beta chains associated with cytomegalovirus was given.

The primer mix had 60 Vbeta and 13 Jbeta primers. Method: immunoSEQ multiplex PCR; TCRdb's copy keeps in-frame clones and lacks some. The data hold about 180,000 clones, with approximately 80% observed a single time. Trimming took 4 bases from V and 7 from J, leaving 17 bases between them. Germline assignment: CDR1 KGHSH and CDR2 LQKENI. This CDR3 spans 15 amino acids. The receptor's source is a boy aged 2 to 10 in good health and CMV-seronegative. The chain joins TRBV18 to TRBJ1-5; unclear D gene. The sample taken for sequencing was PBMCs. As DNA, the CDR3 is TGTGCCAGCTCACGTATCTCGCAGGAAGGACAGCCCCAGCATTTT. As protein: CASSRISQEGQPQHF. The full variable domain, with the rest looked up from reference TRBV18 and TRBJ1-5, is NAGVMQNPRHLVRRRGQEARLRCSPMKGHSHVYWYRQLPEEGLKFMVYLQKENIIDESGMPKERFSAEFPKEGPSILRIQQVVRGDSAAYFCASSRISQEGQPQHFGDGTRLSIL.